This record covers a single TCR beta chain. The target antigen is unknown. Profiling relied on immunoSEQ multiplex PCR, and the TCRdb table lists in-frame clones only, not all of them. The sample lists more than 250,000 clones; more than 85% were seen once. This entry is derived from a study of T cell responses to AZD1222 COVID-19 vaccine. The study, taken as a whole, reports: Donor demographics were predominantly white British with a female majority; clonal diversity may be underestimated. Vaccine-related CD4 TCRs covered spike, predominating at 160-218 and 743-854. Repertoires were collected only later (after the peak T cell response had occurred). AZD1222 recipients seropositive at baseline numbered only 5 to 7.

Germline V gene data show CDR1 as SGHTA and CDR2 as FQGNSA. There are 14 residues in the CDR3. V lost 5 bases and J 0 bases, leaving 10 bases between the germline ends. V is TRBV7-2 and J is TRBJ1-1; weak D call: TRBD1 (5 bases). The source is an adult in good health. Sequencing used peripheral blood, obtained on day 0 of AZD1222 vaccination. The CDR3: CASSLPTVNTEAFF. The CDR3 DNA is TGTGCCAGCAGCCTCCCGACAGTGAACACTGAAGCTTTCTTT.